The 9 T cell receptor beta chains given below trace back to one sample, sequenced in a study of blood T cell repertoires in COVID-19. Measured with immunoSEQ multiplex PCR; TCRdb has only the in-frame clones, and not every one. The data contain some 300,000 clones, just under 90% of them seen just once; the ten biggest clones take up approximately 2%. Input material: peripheral blood. These TCRs come from a woman in her twenties or thirties with COVID-19, enrolled during active disease.

The chain has TRBV4-2 and TRBJ1-2; 9 bases are shared with TRBD1. CDR1 is LGHNA, CDR2 YNFKEQ, per germline. CDR3 length: 15 amino acids. J was trimmed by 6 bases and V by 0 bases; bases with no gene match: 5. CDR3 residues: CASSQDHRGQDGYTF. CDR3 DNA: TGTGCCAGCAGCCAAGACCACAGGGGGCAGGATGGCTACACCTTC.

This rearrangement joins TRBV27 to TRBJ2-7, with TRBD1 as a possible D gene (5 bases). Trimming took 3 bases from V and 6 from J, leaving 24 bases between them. The CDR3 covers 17 residues. Germline-derived CDR1 and CDR2 are MNHEY and SMNVEV (reference sequence). CDR3 DNA: TGTGCCAGCAGTTTGTCCCCCCCCTTCAGGGTTTCAAGCGAGCAGTACTTC. Its translation is CASSLSPPFRVSSEQYF.

The V and J genes are TRBV20-1 and TRBJ2-1; no firm D call. The germline gives CDR1 DFQATT, CDR2 SNEGSKA (reference sequence). Trimming removed 6 bases at V and 3 bases at J, with 3 bases between. The CDR3 totals 10 residues. The CDR3 coding sequence is TGCAGTGCCAGCTACAATGAGCAGTTCTTC. Translated, it gives CSASYNEQFF.

This clone was detected only once. The V and J genes are TRBV12-3 or TRBV12-4 and TRBJ1-5, with D perhaps matching TRBD1 (6 bases). Trimming shortened V by 5 bases and J by 5 bases, and 10 bases separated the two germline ends. This CDR3 region has 13 residues. CDR3 DNA sequence: TGTGCCAGCAGTACGAGGACAGATCAGCCCCAGCATTTT. Residues: CASSTRTDQPQHF.

The chain carries TRBV21-1 and TRBJ1-3. TRBV21-1 has pseudogene status. This CDR3 comprises 14 residues. The CDR3 sequence is CASSKLSSGNTIYF. The CDR3 nucleotides read TGTGCCAGCAGCAAATTGAGCTCTGGAAACACCATATATTTT.

This chain uses TRBV15 with TRBJ1-4, with unresolved D. The CDR3 loop spans 14 amino acids. The germline CDR1 and CDR2 sequences are LNHNV and YYDKDF (reference sequence). V lost 4 bases and J 2 bases, leaving 8 bases between the germline ends. DNA for the CDR3: TGTGCCACCAGCATCCGGGGTACTAATGAAAAACTGTTTTTT. It is translated as CATSIRGTNEKLFF.

This chain connects TRBV7-2 to TRBJ1-3; 8 bases match TRBD1. Germline V gives CDR1 SGHTA, CDR2 FQGNSA. The junction had 5 bases not matched to a gene; V was cut back by 6 bases and J by 1 base. The CDR3 contains 15 residues. The CDR3 is CASSRQGSSGNTIYF. Here the CDR3 DNA reads TGTGCCAGCAGTCGACAGGGGTCATCTGGAAACACCATATATTTT.

The chain employs TRBV27 and TRBJ1-1; possibly TRBD1 for D (6 bases). Germline-derived CDR1 and CDR2 are MNHEY and SMNVEV (reference sequence). The CDR3 is 15 amino acids. Trimming shortened V by 6 bases and J by 1 base, and 15 bases separated the two germline ends. CDR3 bases: TGTGCCAGCAGCCCAAAGGGGGTTGCGAACACTGAAGCTTTCTTT. Residues: CASSPKGVANTEAFF.

The rearrangement links TRBV28 to TRBJ2-1, with TRBD1 matching 8 bases. Germline-derived CDR1 and CDR2 are MDHEN and SYDVKM. The CDR3 runs to 16 residues. With V trimmed by 4 bases and J by 2 bases, 7 bases remained unmatched. The CDR3 reads CASSYQGAITYNEQFF. CDR3 bases: TGTGCCAGCAGTTACCAGGGGGCCATCACCTACAATGAGCAGTTCTTC. Filled out from reference TRBV28 and TRBJ2-1, the complete variable domain reads DVKVTQSSRYLVKRTGEKVFLECVQDMDHENMFWYRQDPGLGLRLIYFSYDVKMKEKGDIPEGYSVSREKKERFSLILESASTNQTSMYLCASSYQGAITYNEQFFGPGTRLTVL.